This TCR beta chain was observed in a study of CD8+ T cells in alopecia areata. Study outcomes and limitations: Many expanded lesional clones remained in scalp and blood on tofacitinib.

Treatment noted: oral pan-JAK inhibitor, 5-10 mg twice daily. Reverse transcription of extracted RNA yielded cDNA, which provided the sequencing template. Profiling relied on immunoSEQ multiplex PCR, and the TCRdb table lists in-frame clones only, not all of them. The sample comprises about 64,000 clones, roughly 46% of which are singletons, and roughly 20% rests with the top ten. This clone was picked up a small number of times. The antigen is not known. The germline V and J ends were trimmed by 4 bases and 2 bases, with 11 bases remaining between them. Germline V gives CDR1 MGHRA, CDR2 YSYEKL. The CDR3 runs 14 residues.

The chain combines TRBV4-1 with TRBJ2-5; perhaps D is TRBD1 or TRBD2 (5 bases each). The receptor's source is a human donor with alopecia areata. The source was CD8+ T cells sorted from blood, collected around week 36, from a patient treated with tofacitinib. CDR3 in amino acids: CASSRRDLQETQYF. The CDR3 DNA is TGCGCCAGCAGCCGAAGGGACCTTCAAGAGACCCAGTACTTC.